These 17 T cell receptor beta chains share one sample of origin, sequenced in a study of blood T cell repertoires in COVID-19. This table comes from immunoSEQ multiplex PCR, and its TCRdb copy is limited to in-frame clones, with some not included. The sample lists around 250,000 clones, 80% to 90% seen once, with around 2% in the top ten. The sequencing input was peripheral blood. The receptors come from a man aged 30 to 39 who had recovered from COVID-19.

The rearrangement links TRBV4-1 to TRBJ1-6; the D is unclear. The CDR3 sequence is 15 residues long. With 0 bases removed from V and 2 bases from J, the gap between germline ends came to 5 bases. Germline assignment: CDR1 MGHRA and CDR2 YSYEKL. The CDR3 nucleotides are TGCGCCAGCAGCCAAGAGACACCCTATAATTCACCCCTCCACTTT. This translates into CASSQETPYNSPLHF.

The chain employs TRBV7-2 and TRBJ1-2, with D maybe TRBD1 (6 bases). The CDR3 spans 14 residues. V was trimmed by 5 bases and J by 3 bases, leaving 13 bases between them. CDR1 SGHTA and CDR2 FQGNSA come from the germline V gene. CDR3 residues: CASSAHRVDYGYTF. CDR3 nucleotide sequence: TGTGCCAGCAGCGCCCACAGGGTTGACTATGGCTACACCTTC.

The chain joins TRBV27 to TRBJ2-7, with TRBD2 identical over 13 bases. V was pared by 3 bases and J by 6 bases, with 14 bases of the junction left unmatched. Germline CDR1 reads MNHEY; CDR2 reads SMNVEV (reference sequence). The CDR3 has 18 residues. CDR3 DNA sequence: TGTGCCAGCAGTTTTTCCCCGCCTCCGGGACTAGCGGGGACCGAGCAGTACTTC. It yields the protein CASSFSPPPGLAGTEQYF.

This clone came up once. The chain combines TRBV7-6 with TRBJ2-7; 9 bases line up with TRBD1. This CDR3 region has 12 residues. V trimming: 8 bases; J trimming: 6 bases; junction bases outside the gene matches: 5. Germline V gene sequence: CDR1 SGHVS, CDR2 FNYEAQ. The CDR3 reads CASGTGNVEQYF. The CDR3 bases are TGTGCCAGCGGGACAGGGAACGTCGAGCAGTACTTC.

The chain combines TRBV7-2 with TRBJ1-5; 8 nucleotides align to TRBD1. The V gene end was trimmed by 5 bases and the J gene end by 6 bases; junction bases not matched to a gene: 9. CDR3 length equals 15 residues. Germline loops: CDR1 SGHTA, CDR2 FQGNSA. The CDR3 DNA reads TGTGCCAGCAGCCCTATCTCAGGGGGCGTTCAGCCCCAGCATTTT. This gives the protein CASSPISGGVQPQHF.

This clone came up once. V and J are TRBV19 and TRBJ2-1, with 11 bases aligning to TRBD2. V was pared by 2 bases and J by 2 bases, with 2 bases of the junction left unmatched. This CDR3 region has 16 residues. Germline CDR1 LNHDA, CDR2 SQIVND (reference sequence). In nucleotides, the CDR3 is TGTGCCAGTAGTATAATTAGCGGGGGGGCCTACAATGAGCAGTTCTTC. Protein: CASSIISGGAYNEQFF.

The V gene is TRBV29-1, the J gene TRBJ2-1; 7 nucleotides line up with TRBD2. V shed 0 bases, J shed 6 bases, and the junction held 5 bases outside the gene matches. Germline CDR1 reads SQVTM; CDR2 reads ANQGSEA. This CDR3 spans 14 amino acids. The CDR3 bases are TGCAGCGTTGAAGACCCGGCGGGGGTCAATGAGCAGTTCTTC. This gives the protein CSVEDPAGVNEQFF.

The chain links TRBV9 to TRBJ1-4, with 8 bases that match TRBD1. The CDR3 spans 16 residues. CDR1 is SGDLS, CDR2 YYNGEE, per germline. Germline trimming cut 6 bases from V and 8 bases from J; bases unmatched to any gene: 15. The CDR3 DNA is TGTGCCAGCACCCCGGGAGGTACAGGGGGAGGAGAAAAACTGTTTTTT. This gives the protein CASTPGGTGGGEKLFF.

The chain has TRBV19 and TRBJ2-3; the match to TRBD2 covers 7 bases. Germline loops: CDR1 LNHDA, CDR2 SQIVND (reference sequence). The V gene end was trimmed by 8 bases and the J gene end by 5 bases; junction bases not matched to a gene: 10. This CDR3 has 14 residues. The CDR3 sequence: CASSAAGEGDTQYF. The CDR3 DNA reads TGTGCCAGTTCCGCTGCTGGGGAGGGAGATACGCAGTATTTT.

The V gene is TRBV3-1 (or the pseudogene TRBV3-2), the J gene TRBJ1-5; 7 bases line up with TRBD1. Trimming removed 4 bases from V and 10 bases from J; junction bases left unmatched: 13. This CDR3 has 15 amino acids. Germline V lookup: CDR1 LGHDT, CDR2 YNNKEL (reference sequence). The CDR3, as DNA: TGTGCCAGCAGCCCTCGGGGACAGCCTTTAATCCCCCAGCATTTT. Encoded protein: CASSPRGQPLIPQHF.

About this clone: At one end the junction does not follow the germline gene, possibly because of a read error. The chain couples TRBV5-1 to TRBJ2-3; 7 nucleotides line up with TRBD2. The germline gives CDR1 SGHRS, CDR2 YFSETQ. The CDR3 consists of 15 residues. CDR3 DNA: TGCGCCAGCACCTTGGGTCTAGCGGGCACAGATACGCAGTATTTT. Amino acid sequence: CASTLGLAGTDTQYF.

This chain connects TRBV27 to TRBJ1-6; perhaps TRBD1 as D (5 bases). The V gene's germline CDR1 is MNHEY and CDR2 SMNVEV (reference sequence). V was clipped by 9 bases and J by 2 bases, with 14 bases between them. CDR3 length equals 15 residues. CDR3 sequence (DNA): TGTGCCAGTTCCCGGACACTAACCTATAATTCACCCCTCCACTTT. Protein product: CASSRTLTYNSPLHF.

This clone was counted between two and nine times. The gene calls are TRBV5-4 and TRBJ1-1, with D possibly TRBD1 on 6 matching bases. Trimming cost V 2 bases and J 6 bases, with 11 bases left between them. Germline loops: CDR1 SGHNT, CDR2 YYREEE (reference sequence). The length of the CDR3 is 13 residues. CDR3 coding DNA: TGTGCCAGCAGCTTACAGGGTCTCCCTGAAGCTTTCTTT. This gives the protein CASSLQGLPEAFF.

This chain connects TRBV5-1 to TRBJ1-4; 7 nucleotides agree with TRBD1. Germline-derived CDR1 and CDR2 are SGHRS and YFSETQ. J gave up 8 bases and V 2 bases, and 3 bases lay outside the gene matches. The CDR3 has 13 amino acids. CDR3 sequence: CASSLNRGEKLFF. CDR3 in DNA: TGCGCCAGCAGCTTAAACAGGGGCGAAAAACTGTTTTTT.

The chain has TRBV12-3 or TRBV12-4 and TRBJ1-1; TRBD1 is a possible D gene (5 bases). The CDR3 has 13 amino acids. The ends were cut back, 4 bases at V and 4 bases at J, with 10 bases in the middle. The CDR3 DNA sequence: TGTGCCAGCAGTTCAGGGTCCAGCACTGAAGCTTTCTTT. Translation gives CASSSGSSTEAFF.

The chain joins TRBV7-2 to TRBJ1-2, with 7 bases identical to TRBD1. The V segment lost 4 bases and the J segment 4 bases; nucleotides outside the gene matches: 9. The CDR3 totals 15 residues. Germline V gene data show CDR1 as SGHTA and CDR2 as FQGNSA. The CDR3 nucleotides are TGTGCCAGCAGCTCAGCGGGACAGTACGTCTATGGCTACACCTTC. Protein: CASSSAGQYVYGYTF.

A word on this clone: At one of its ends the junction is not consistent with the germline gene, which may arise from a read error. The J gene is TRBJ1-1, the V gene TRBV11-2; possibly TRBD1 for D (6 bases). CDR1 SGHAT and CDR2 FQNNGV come from the germline V gene. The CDR3 runs to 13 residues. The CDR3 DNA follows: TGTGCCAGCAGCCTAGAGGGGGGGAGTGGAGCTTTCTTT. Protein: CASSLEGGSGAFF.